A single sample is the source of the 15 T cell receptor beta chains below, sequenced in a study of blood T cell repertoires in COVID-19. Profiling relied on immunoSEQ multiplex PCR, and the TCRdb table lists in-frame clones only, not all of them. Among around 250,000 clones, around 81% were seen once, and the ten largest hold around 4%. Sequencing was done on a sample of peripheral blood. The receptors were sampled from a man aged 45-60 years with active or convalescent COVID-19.

The CDR3 nucleotides are TGTGCCAGCAGCCCCGGGGATTGGACCGGGGAGCTGTTTTTT. Translated: CASSPGDWTGELFF. The chain recombines TRBV7-9 with TRBJ2-2, with D perhaps matching TRBD2 (5 bases). Germline V gene sequence: CDR1 SEHNR, CDR2 FQNEAQ (reference sequence). Trimming removed 5 bases at V and 5 bases at J, with 12 bases between. The CDR3 spans 14 residues.

A remark on this clone: The germline gene is not matched at one end of the junction; a read error may be the cause. V and J are TRBV6-5 and TRBJ2-7; D is undetermined. CDR3 length equals 14 residues. Germline V CDR1 and CDR2: MNHEY, SVGAGI. The CDR3 is CASRGRFGSYEQYF. In DNA, the CDR3 is TGTGCCAGCAGGGGCCGCTTTGGCTCCTACGAGCAGTATTTC.

This chain links TRBV6-5 with TRBJ2-1, with D tentatively TRBD2 (6 bases). With 6 bases removed from V and 1 base from J, the gap between germline ends came to 13 bases. Germline loops: CDR1 MNHEY, CDR2 SVGAGI. This CDR3 has 15 residues. The CDR3 region is CASSGGIVSYNEQFF. The CDR3 DNA is TGTGCCAGCAGCGGCGGGATAGTTTCCTACAATGAGCAGTTCTTC.

V is TRBV10-1 and J is TRBJ2-1, with D perhaps TRBD1 (6 bases). The V gene's germline CDR1 is WNHNN and CDR2 SYGVQD (reference sequence). Trimming took off 2 bases at V and 2 bases at J, with 10 bases between the two ends. The CDR3 sequence is 15 residues long. DNA for the CDR3: TGCGCCAGCAGTGAGACAGGGTTACCCTACAATGAGCAGTTCTTC. Translating it yields CASSETGLPYNEQFF.

The chain is built from TRBV30 and TRBJ2-3; the D is unclear. The germline CDR1 and CDR2 sequences are GTSNPN and SVGIG (reference sequence). This CDR3 spans 13 amino acids. Deletions cut 0 bases from V and 4 bases from J, with 8 bases between. The CDR3 bases are TGTGCCTGGAGTGTAATGAGAGCAGATACGCAGTATTTT. The encoded protein is CAWSVMRADTQYF.

The genes are TRBV4-2 and TRBJ2-3, with 12 bases matching TRBD2. This CDR3 region has 19 residues. Germline CDR1 is LGHNA and CDR2 is YNFKEQ. The V gene end was trimmed by 5 bases and the J gene end by 1 base; junction bases not matched to a gene: 13. Here the CDR3 reads CASSTRLLAGGQGTDTQYF. Here the CDR3 DNA reads TGTGCCAGCAGCACCAGGCTCCTAGCGGGGGGGCAGGGCACAGATACGCAGTATTTT.

The CDR3 nucleotides read TGTGCCAGCAGCGTAGGCAGGGGTGTCGATGAAAAACTGTTTTTT. Residues: CASSVGRGVDEKLFF. The chain links TRBV9 to TRBJ1-4, with D perhaps matching TRBD1 (6 bases). The CDR3 loop spans 15 amino acids. Germline CDR1 reads SGDLS; CDR2 reads YYNGEE. Between the trimmed V and J ends, which lost 0 bases and 6 bases, there was a span of 12 bases.

This chain connects TRBV5-4 to TRBJ1-2; TRBD1 matches 7 bases. With V trimmed by 4 bases and J by 3 bases, 9 bases remained unmatched. Per germline, CDR1 SGHNT and CDR2 YYREEE (reference sequence). This CDR3 spans 15 amino acids. The CDR3 sequence is CASSTATGADYGYTF. CDR3 nucleotides: TGTGCCAGCAGCACCGCAACAGGGGCGGACTATGGCTACACCTTC.

V usage is TRBV7-3 and J usage is TRBJ1-1; D perhaps matches TRBD1 (6 bases). This CDR3 spans 14 amino acids. Germline values: CDR1 SGHTA, CDR2 FQGTGA. The ends were cut back, 5 bases at V and 5 bases at J, with 15 bases in the middle. The CDR3 DNA is TGTGCCAGCAGCCCCCGGGGGGGGCCAACTGAAGCTTTCTTT. Translating gives CASSPRGGPTEAFF. The full variable domain, rest sourced from reference TRBV7-3 and TRBJ1-1, is GAGVSQTPSNKVTEKGKYVELRCDPISGHTALYWYRQSLGQGPEFLIYFQGTGAADDSGLPNDRFFAVRPEGSVSTLKIQRTERGDSAVYLCASSPRGGPTEAFFGQGTRLTVV.

This clone was picked up one time. V and J are TRBV28 and TRBJ2-7; 9 positions agree with TRBD1. CDR1 and CDR2 from the germline V gene are MDHEN and SYDVKM. J was trimmed by 0 bases and V by 6 bases; bases with no gene match: 6. The CDR3 consists of 15 residues. Here the CDR3 DNA reads TGTGCCAGCAGCCCCGACAGGGGGAGCTCCTACGAGCAGTACTTC. The encoded protein is CASSPDRGSSYEQYF.

This clone was counted only a few times. CDR3 in amino acids: CASSQESGNNQPQHF. CDR3 nucleotides: TGCGCCAGCAGCCAAGAGTCAGGGAACAATCAGCCCCAGCATTTT. The genes are TRBV4-3 and TRBJ1-5; possibly TRBD1 for D (5 bases). Between the trimmed V and J ends, which lost 0 bases and 3 bases, there was a span of 9 bases. The CDR3 has 15 residues. Germline CDR1 and CDR2: LGHNA and YSLEER.

This chain connects TRBV6-5 to TRBJ1-1; D may be TRBD1 (5 bases). CDR3 length: 15 amino acids. Per the germline V gene, CDR1 is MNHEY and CDR2 is SVGAGI. Trimming took 2 bases from V and 0 from J, leaving 10 bases between them. CDR3 region: CASSYRGALNTEAFF. The CDR3 DNA is TGTGCCAGCAGTTACCGCGGGGCCTTGAACACTGAAGCTTTCTTT.

The rearrangement joins TRBV27 to TRBJ2-7; a possible D gene is TRBD1 (5 bases). The germline CDR1 and CDR2 sequences are MNHEY and SMNVEV (reference sequence). This CDR3 has 14 residues. Trimming removed 3 bases from V and 7 bases from J, with 16 bases in between. The CDR3 DNA reads TGTGCCAGCAGTTTCCATGGGGCCGCGAGTGAGCAGTACTTC. Protein sequence: CASSFHGAASEQYF.

V usage is TRBV19 and J usage is TRBJ1-5; 8 positions agree with TRBD1. The CDR3 spans 15 residues. Germline CDR1 is LNHDA and CDR2 is SQIVND (reference sequence). Unmatched junction bases numbered 8, after V lost 5 bases and J lost 5 bases. CDR3 coding DNA: TGTGCCAGTAGTTTTGAGGACAGGGTTCATCAGCCCCAGCATTTT. Translation: CASSFEDRVHQPQHF.

The rearrangement uses TRBV19 and TRBJ1-1, with D uncertain. V was clipped by 5 bases and J by 8 bases, with 9 bases between them. This CDR3 is 11 amino acids long. Germline-derived CDR1 and CDR2 are LNHDA and SQIVND (reference sequence). CDR3 sequence: CASSWAVEAFF. In DNA form, the CDR3 reads TGTGCCAGTAGTTGGGCAGTGGAAGCTTTCTTT.